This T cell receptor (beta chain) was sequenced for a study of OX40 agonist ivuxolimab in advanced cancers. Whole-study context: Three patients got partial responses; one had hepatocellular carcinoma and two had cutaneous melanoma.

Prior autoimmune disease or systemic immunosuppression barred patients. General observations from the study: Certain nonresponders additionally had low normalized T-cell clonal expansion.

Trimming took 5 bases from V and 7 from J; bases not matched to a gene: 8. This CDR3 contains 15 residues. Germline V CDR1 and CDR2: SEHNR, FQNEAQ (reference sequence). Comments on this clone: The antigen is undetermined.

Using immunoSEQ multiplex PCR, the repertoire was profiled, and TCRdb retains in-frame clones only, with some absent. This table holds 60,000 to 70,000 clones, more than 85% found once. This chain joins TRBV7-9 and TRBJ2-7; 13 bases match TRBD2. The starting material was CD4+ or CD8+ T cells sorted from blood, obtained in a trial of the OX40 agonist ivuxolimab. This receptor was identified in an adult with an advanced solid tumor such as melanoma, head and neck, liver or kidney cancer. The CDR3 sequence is CASSLWTSGSGEQYF. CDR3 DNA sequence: TGTGCCAGCAGCCTATGGACTAGCGGGAGTGGGGAGCAGTACTTC.